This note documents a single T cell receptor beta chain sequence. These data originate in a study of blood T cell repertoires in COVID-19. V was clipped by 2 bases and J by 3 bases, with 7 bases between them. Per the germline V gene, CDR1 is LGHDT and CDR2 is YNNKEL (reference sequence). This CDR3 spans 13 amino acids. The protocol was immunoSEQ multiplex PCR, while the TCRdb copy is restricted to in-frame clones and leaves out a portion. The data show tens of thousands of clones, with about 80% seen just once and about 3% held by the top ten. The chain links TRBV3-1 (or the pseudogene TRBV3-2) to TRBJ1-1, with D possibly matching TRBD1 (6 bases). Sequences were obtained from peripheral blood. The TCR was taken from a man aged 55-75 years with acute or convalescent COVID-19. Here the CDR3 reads CASSQTGYTEAFF. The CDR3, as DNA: TGTGCCAGCAGCCAAACAGGGTACACTGAAGCTTTCTTT.